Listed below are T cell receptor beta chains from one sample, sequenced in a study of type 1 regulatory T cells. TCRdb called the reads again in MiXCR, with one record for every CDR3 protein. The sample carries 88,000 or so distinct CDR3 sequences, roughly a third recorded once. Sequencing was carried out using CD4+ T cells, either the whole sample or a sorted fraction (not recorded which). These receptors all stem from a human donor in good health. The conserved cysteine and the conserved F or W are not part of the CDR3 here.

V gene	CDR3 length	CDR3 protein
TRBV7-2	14	ASSSLGRGPKDIQY
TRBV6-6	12	ATREAPSTDTQY
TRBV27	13	ASSLFGGDTDTQY
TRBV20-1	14	SARDGLAGGTGELF
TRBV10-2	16	ASSGPGPIPLLSYEQH
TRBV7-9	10	ATRQGRETQY
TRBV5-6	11	ASSPSWDYEQY
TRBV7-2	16	ASSATPIFSGRPDTQY
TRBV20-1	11	SARDGAKNIQY
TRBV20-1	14	SARDASGANYNEQF
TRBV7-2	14	ASSSLLDLAKNIQY
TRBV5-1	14	ASSLAGPATNEKLF
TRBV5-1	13	ASSSDRTSTDTQY
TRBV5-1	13	ASRPAQASIGELF
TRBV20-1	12	SARRGGKKETQY
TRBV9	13	ASSVGVGTTYEQY
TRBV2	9	ASRGLAEAF
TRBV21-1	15	ASPGPRLAGFRETQY
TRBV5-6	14	ASSFLPGTGANVLT
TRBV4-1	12	ASSQESQYNEQF
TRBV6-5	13	ASSYLAQMNTEAF
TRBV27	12	ASSLLAGVYGYT
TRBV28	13	ASSSTGESSTEAF
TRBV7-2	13	ASTLQGAFTDTQY
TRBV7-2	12	ASSGKVGYNEQF
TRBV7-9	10	TSSLASYGEY
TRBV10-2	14	ASSQGTNLGENIQY
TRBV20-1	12	SAIRDRVGDTQY
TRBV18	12	ASSPLEDNSPLH